A single sample gave rise to the 14 T cell receptor beta chains below, sequenced in a study of T cell responses to AZD1222 COVID-19 vaccine. Profiled with immunoSEQ multiplex PCR; TCRdb holds only in-frame clones, not every one. The table has 100,000 to 150,000 clones, around 84% seen once; the top ten hold around a quarter. The sample was peripheral blood, taken 28 days after the second AZD1222 dose. The receptor set was obtained from an adult who received the AZD1222 COVID-19 vaccine.

The chain recombines TRBV10-1 with TRBJ1-5; D remains unclear. The CDR3 loop spans 15 amino acids. Looked up from germline, CDR1 is WNHNN and CDR2 is SYGVQD (reference sequence). The V end lost 10 bases, the J end lost 5 bases, and 21 bases lay between the germline ends. The DNA for the CDR3 is TGCGCCACCCGAAACCGGGAATCCTCCCATCAGCCCCAGCATTTT. Amino acids: CATRNRESSHQPQHF.

This clone has just one count. The chain has TRBV6-5 and TRBJ1-3; TRBD1 matches at 9 bases. Germline loops: CDR1 MNHEY, CDR2 SVGAGI. This CDR3 is built from 15 residues. V lost 2 bases, J lost 1 base, and 0 bases stayed unmatched. CDR3 sequence (DNA): TGTGCCAGCAGTTACGGGACAGGGTCTGGAAACACCATATATTTT. It is translated as CASSYGTGSGNTIYF.

The rearrangement joins TRBV20-1 to TRBJ1-2, with 9 bases fitting TRBD1. This CDR3 has 11 residues. CDR1 is DFQATT and CDR2 is SNEGSKA in the germline V gene (reference sequence). V was pared by 8 bases and J by 13 bases, with 11 bases of the junction left unmatched. The CDR3 sequence: CSTEEQGAFTF. CDR3 sequence (DNA): TGCAGTACCGAGGAACAGGGGGCGTTCACCTTC.

Concerning this clone: Its ends do not fully match the called genes, so a read error is possible. The J gene is TRBJ2-7, the V gene TRBV4-1; no firm D call. The V gene's germline CDR1 is MGHRA and CDR2 YSYEKL. This CDR3 contains 11 residues. CDR3 in amino acids: CASSLSDEQYF. DNA for the CDR3: TGCGCCAGCAGCCTCTCCGACGAGCAGTACTTC.

The J gene is TRBJ2-7, the V gene TRBV7-2, with no clear D. In germline, CDR1 is SGHTA, CDR2 FQGNSA. V lost 3 bases and J lost 0, with 12 bases in between. The CDR3 is made up of 15 amino acids. The CDR3 protein is CASSLASESSYEQYF. The CDR3 DNA reads TGTGCCAGCAGCTTGGCATCAGAGAGCTCCTACGAGCAGTACTTC.

J is TRBJ2-5 and V is TRBV9; D possibly corresponds to TRBD1 (5 bases). Trimming pared 4 bases from V and 5 bases from J, leaving 18 bases between. Germline CDR1 SGDLS, CDR2 YYNGEE. The CDR3 totals 15 residues. The CDR3 DNA reads TGTGCCAGCAGCCAAACCTCAGGGCTAGGGGAGACCCAGTACTTC. Translated: CASSQTSGLGETQYF.

The rearrangement uses TRBV2 and TRBJ2-7, with D possibly TRBD1 on 5 matching bases. Deletions cut 4 bases from V and 1 base from J, with 14 bases between. The CDR3 has 15 residues. Germline CDR1 SNHLY, CDR2 FYNNEI. The CDR3 DNA is TGTGCCAGCAGTGTGATAGGGGCATCATCCTACGAGCAGTACTTC. It codes for CASSVIGASSYEQYF.

This clone has just one count. The gene calls are TRBV30 and TRBJ1-5, with no clear D. CDR1 is GTSNPN and CDR2 is SVGIG in the germline V gene (reference sequence). The CDR3 covers 13 residues. The V and J ends lost 8 bases and 7 bases respectively, with 18 bases between them. CDR3 nucleotide sequence: TGTGCCGGGAAGGAGAGGGAGGAACAGCCCCAGCATTTT. Protein: CAGKEREEQPQHF.

The chain couples TRBV7-3 to TRBJ2-1, with D possibly being TRBD2 (5 bases). This CDR3 spans 16 amino acids. Germline loops: CDR1 SGHTA, CDR2 FQGTGA. The germline V and J ends were trimmed by 0 bases and 4 bases, with 13 bases remaining between them. The CDR3 nucleotides are TGTGCCAGCAGCTTAACCGGGGAGACCAGGTACAATGAGCAGTTCTTC. Protein product: CASSLTGETRYNEQFF.

V usage is TRBV7-2 and J usage is TRBJ1-3; D ambiguous. Germline CDR1 and CDR2: SGHTA and FQGNSA. This CDR3 spans 16 amino acids. V shed 4 bases and J shed 0 bases, with 13 bases lying between them. The CDR3 coding sequence is TGTGCCAGCAGCTCCGGCGGGGATTACTCTGGAAACACCATATATTTT. Protein sequence: CASSSGGDYSGNTIYF. Complete variable domain (other parts from reference TRBV7-2 and TRBJ1-3): GAGVSQSPSNKVTEKGKDVELRCDPISGHTALYWYRQSLGQGLEFLIYFQGNSAPDKSGLPSDRFSAERTGGSVSTLTIQRTQQEDSAVYLCASSSGGDYSGNTIYFGEGSWLTVV.

V usage is TRBV9 and J usage is TRBJ1-2, with 7 bases that match TRBD1. The CDR3 consists of 14 residues. Germline V gene sequence: CDR1 SGDLS, CDR2 YYNGEE. The junction had 9 bases not matched to a gene; V was cut back by 3 bases and J by 7 bases. The CDR3, as DNA: TGTGCCAGCAGCGCACTTACAGGGGTTGCTGGCTACACCTTC. It codes for CASSALTGVAGYTF.

The chain joins TRBV6-2 or TRBV6-3 to TRBJ1-3; the D is unclear. CDR1 MNHEY and CDR2 SVGEGT come from the germline V gene. V was clipped by 4 bases and J by 0 bases, with 7 bases between them. The CDR3 runs to 14 residues. The CDR3 nucleotides read TGTGCCAGCAGTTCCACGAGCTCTGGAAACACCATATATTTT. As protein: CASSSTSSGNTIYF.

The chain recombines TRBV4-1 with TRBJ1-1; D remains unclear. Germline V lookup: CDR1 MGHRA, CDR2 YSYEKL. Trimming took 0 bases from V and 4 from J, leaving 12 bases between them. The CDR3 consists of 15 residues. CDR3 region: CASSQEAISGTEAFF. In nucleotides, the CDR3 is TGCGCCAGCAGCCAAGAGGCTATCTCGGGCACTGAAGCTTTCTTT.

The V gene is TRBV6-6, the J gene TRBJ1-5; 7 nucleotides align to TRBD1. CDR1 is MNHNY, CDR2 SVGAGI, per germline (reference sequence). This CDR3 is 15 amino acids long. Germline trimming cut 5 bases from V and 4 bases from J; bases unmatched to any gene: 8. CDR3: CASSARDRMNQPQHF. The CDR3 bases are TGTGCCAGCAGTGCTCGGGACAGAATGAATCAGCCCCAGCATTTT.